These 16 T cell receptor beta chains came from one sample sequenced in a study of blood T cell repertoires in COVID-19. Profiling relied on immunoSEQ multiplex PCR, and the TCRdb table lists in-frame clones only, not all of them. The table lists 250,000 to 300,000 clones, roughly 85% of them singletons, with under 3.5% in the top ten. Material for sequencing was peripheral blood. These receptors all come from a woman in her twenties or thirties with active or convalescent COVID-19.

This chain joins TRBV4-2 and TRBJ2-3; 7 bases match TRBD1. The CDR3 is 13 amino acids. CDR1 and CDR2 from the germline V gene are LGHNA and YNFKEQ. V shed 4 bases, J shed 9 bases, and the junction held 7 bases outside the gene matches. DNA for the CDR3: TGTGCCAGCAGCCTTTTGCCGGGACAGACGCAGTATTTT. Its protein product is CASSLLPGQTQYF.

This CDR3 is CASSLVRRAYEQYF. Written as DNA, the CDR3 is TGTGCCAGCAGCTTAGTCCGGAGAGCCTACGAGCAGTACTTC. The rearrangement joins TRBV7-9 to TRBJ2-7; no definite D call. Trimming pared 1 base from V and 2 bases from J, leaving 9 bases between. The CDR3 is 14 amino acids. CDR1 is SEHNR and CDR2 is FQNEAQ in the germline V gene (reference sequence). Full variable domain (rest looked up from reference TRBV7-9 and TRBJ2-7): DTGVSQNPRHKITKRGQNVTFRCDPISEHNRLYWYRQTLGQGPEFLTYFQNEAQLEKSRLLSDRFSAERPKGSFSTLEIQRTEQGDSAMYLCASSLVRRAYEQYFGPGTRLTVT.

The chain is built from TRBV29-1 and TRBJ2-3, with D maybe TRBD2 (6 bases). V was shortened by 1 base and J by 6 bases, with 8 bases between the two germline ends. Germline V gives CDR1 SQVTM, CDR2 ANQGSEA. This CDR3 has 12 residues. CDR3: CSVEASADTQYF. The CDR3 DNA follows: TGCAGCGTTGAAGCTAGCGCCGATACGCAGTATTTT.

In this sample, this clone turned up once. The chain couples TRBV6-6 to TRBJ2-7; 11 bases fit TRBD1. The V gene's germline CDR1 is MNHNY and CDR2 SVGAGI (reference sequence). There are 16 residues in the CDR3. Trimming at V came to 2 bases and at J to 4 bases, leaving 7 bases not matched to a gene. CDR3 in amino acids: CASSYSGQGAKYEQYF. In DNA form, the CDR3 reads TGTGCCAGCAGTTACAGCGGACAGGGGGCTAAATACGAGCAGTACTTC.

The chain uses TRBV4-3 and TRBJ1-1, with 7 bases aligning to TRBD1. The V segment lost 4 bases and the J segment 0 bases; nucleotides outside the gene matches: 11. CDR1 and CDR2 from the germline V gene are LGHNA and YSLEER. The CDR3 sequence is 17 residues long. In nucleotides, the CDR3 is TGCGCCAGCAGCCTACATCCAGGGGGGACGATGAACACTGAAGCTTTCTTT. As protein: CASSLHPGGTMNTEAFF.

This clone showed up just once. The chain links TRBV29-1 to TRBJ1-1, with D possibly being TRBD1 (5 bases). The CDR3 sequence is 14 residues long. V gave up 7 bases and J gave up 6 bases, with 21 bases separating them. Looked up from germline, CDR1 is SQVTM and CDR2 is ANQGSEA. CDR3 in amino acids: CSGITGTGGSEAFF. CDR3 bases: TGCAGCGGAATTACCGGGACGGGGGGATCTGAAGCTTTCTTT.

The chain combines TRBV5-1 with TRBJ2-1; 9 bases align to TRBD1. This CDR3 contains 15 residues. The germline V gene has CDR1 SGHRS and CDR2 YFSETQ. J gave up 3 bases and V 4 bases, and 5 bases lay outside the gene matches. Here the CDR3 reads CASSPGQGYYNEQFF. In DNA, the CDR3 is TGCGCCAGCAGCCCTGGACAGGGGTACTACAATGAGCAGTTCTTC.

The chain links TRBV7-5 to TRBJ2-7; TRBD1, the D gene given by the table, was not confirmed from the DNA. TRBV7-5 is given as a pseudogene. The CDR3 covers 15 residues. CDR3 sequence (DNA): TGTGCCAGAAGCTTTATGCAGGGATCTACCTACGAGCAGTACTTC. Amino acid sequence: CARSFMQGSTYEQYF.

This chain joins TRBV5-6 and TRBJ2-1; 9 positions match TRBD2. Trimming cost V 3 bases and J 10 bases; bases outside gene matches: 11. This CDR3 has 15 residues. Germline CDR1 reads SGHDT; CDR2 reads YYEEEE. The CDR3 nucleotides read TGTGCCAGCAGCTCCCCAGCGGGGGGTCTTAGCGAGCAGTTCTTC. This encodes CASSSPAGGLSEQFF.

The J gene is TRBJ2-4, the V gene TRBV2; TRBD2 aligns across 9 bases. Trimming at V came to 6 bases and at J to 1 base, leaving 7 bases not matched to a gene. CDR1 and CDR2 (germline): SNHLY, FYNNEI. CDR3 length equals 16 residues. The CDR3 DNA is TGTGCCAGCAGAGTAGCGGGGGTATCGGCCAAAAACATTCAGTACTTC. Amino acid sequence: CASRVAGVSAKNIQYF.

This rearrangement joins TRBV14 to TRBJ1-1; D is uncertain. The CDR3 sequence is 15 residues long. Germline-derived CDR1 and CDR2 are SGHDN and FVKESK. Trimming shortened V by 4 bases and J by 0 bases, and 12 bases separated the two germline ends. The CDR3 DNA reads TGTGCCAGCAGCCGGGGAGGGCTTCTGAACACTGAAGCTTTCTTT. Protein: CASSRGGLLNTEAFF.

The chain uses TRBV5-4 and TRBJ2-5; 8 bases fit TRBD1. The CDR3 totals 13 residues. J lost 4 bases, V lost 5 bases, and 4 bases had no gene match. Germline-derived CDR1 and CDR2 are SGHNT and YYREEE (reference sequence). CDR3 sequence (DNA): TGTGCCAGCAGTCTTGGACAGGGAGAGACCCAGTACTTC. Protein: CASSLGQGETQYF. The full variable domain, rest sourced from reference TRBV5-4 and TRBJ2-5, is ETGVTQSPTHLIKTRGQQVTLRCSSQSGHNTVSWYQQALGQGPQFIFQYYREEENGRGNFPPRFSGLQFPNYSSELNVNALELDDSALYLCASSLGQGETQYFGPGTRLLVL.

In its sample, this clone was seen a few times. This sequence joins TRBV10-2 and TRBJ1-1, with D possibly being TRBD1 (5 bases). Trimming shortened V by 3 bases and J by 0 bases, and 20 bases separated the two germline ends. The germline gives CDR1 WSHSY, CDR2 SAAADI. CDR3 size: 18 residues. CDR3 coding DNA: TGCGCCAGCAGTGACGGGGCCCGGAGGGGTCATATGAACACTGAAGCTTTCTTT. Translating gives CASSDGARRGHMNTEAFF.

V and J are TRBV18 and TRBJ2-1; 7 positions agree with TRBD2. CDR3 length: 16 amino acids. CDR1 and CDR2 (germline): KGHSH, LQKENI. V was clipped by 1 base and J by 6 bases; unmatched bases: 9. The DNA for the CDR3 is TGTGCCAGCTCACCACAGGGACCCCCGGGGGGCAATGAGCAGTTCTTC. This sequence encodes CASSPQGPPGGNEQFF.

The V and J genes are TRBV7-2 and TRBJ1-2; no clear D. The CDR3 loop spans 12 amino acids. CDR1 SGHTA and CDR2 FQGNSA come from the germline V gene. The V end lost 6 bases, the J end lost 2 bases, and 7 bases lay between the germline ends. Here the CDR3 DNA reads TGTGCCAGCAGAACGGGAAACTATGGCTACACCTTC. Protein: CASRTGNYGYTF.

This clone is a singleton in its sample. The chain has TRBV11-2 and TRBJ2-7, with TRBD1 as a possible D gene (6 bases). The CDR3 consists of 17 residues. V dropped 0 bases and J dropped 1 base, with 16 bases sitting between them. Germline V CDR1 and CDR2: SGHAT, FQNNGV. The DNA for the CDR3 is TGTGCCAGCAGCTTAGATCCGACAGGCCCTAGGTCCTACGAGCAGTACTTC. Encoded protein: CASSLDPTGPRSYEQYF.